These 25 T cell receptor beta chains were sequenced from one sample in a study of OX40 agonist ivuxolimab in advanced cancers. TCRdb's copy holds only in-frame clones and misses some; the assay was immunoSEQ multiplex PCR. Of about 59,000 clones listed, approximately 77% are singletons. The material sequenced was CD4+ or CD8+ T cells sorted from blood, taken in a trial of the OX40 agonist ivuxolimab. These receptors came from an adult with an advanced solid tumor such as melanoma, head and neck, liver or kidney cancer.

The chain carries TRBV5-5 and TRBJ1-2, with D perhaps TRBD1 (6 bases). The V end was cut by 0 bases, the J end by 8 bases, with 14 bases between. Looked up from germline, CDR1 is SGHKS and CDR2 is YYEKEE (reference sequence). CDR3 size: 14 residues. The CDR3 nucleotides read TGTGCCAGCAGCTTGGCTCCAGGGGTTGGAGGCTACACCTTC. It codes for CASSLAPGVGGYTF. The full variable domain, in which reference TRBV5-5 and TRBJ1-2 provide the parts outside the CDR3, is DAGVTQSPTHLIKTRGQQVTLRCSPISGHKSVSWYQQVLGQGPQFIFQYYEKEERGRGNFPDRFSARQFPNYSSELNVNALLLGDSALYLCASSLAPGVGGYTFGSGTRLTVV.

V is TRBV29-1 and J is TRBJ2-7, with TRBD1 matching 7 bases. The CDR3 contains 12 residues. Germline V gene sequence: CDR1 SQVTM, CDR2 ANQGSEA. V trimming: 7 bases; J trimming: 5 bases; junction bases outside the gene matches: 8. CDR3 sequence reads: CSGSLQGDEQYF. The CDR3 nucleotides are TGCAGCGGCAGCCTCCAGGGGGACGAGCAGTACTTC.

V and J are TRBV19 and TRBJ1-3; D uncertain. V was cut by 0 bases and J by 1 base, with 7 bases left in between. This CDR3 contains 15 residues. The germline gives CDR1 LNHDA, CDR2 SQIVND (reference sequence). CDR3 amino acids: CASSIDRESGNTIYF. CDR3 nucleotide sequence: TGTGCCAGTAGTATAGATAGGGAATCTGGAAACACCATATATTTT. Full variable domain (outside the CDR3, taken from reference TRBV19 and TRBJ1-3): DGGITQSPKYLFRKEGQNVTLSCEQNLNHDAMYWYRQDPGQGLRLIYYSQIVNDFQKGDIAEGYSVSREKKESFPLTVTSAQKNPTAFYLCASSIDRESGNTIYFGEGSWLTVV.

The chain has TRBV15 and TRBJ2-3; D is perhaps TRBD2 (5 bases). Germline values: CDR1 LNHNV, CDR2 YYDKDF (reference sequence). Trimming took off 0 bases at V and 4 bases at J, with 11 bases between the two ends. CDR3 length equals 15 residues. CDR3 nucleotides: TGTGCCACCAGCAGAGACCGGACTTCGCCAGATACGCAGTATTTT. This encodes CATSRDRTSPDTQYF.

J is TRBJ1-1 and V is TRBV6-1; TRBD1 agrees at 8 bases. The V segment lost 9 bases and the J segment 2 bases; nucleotides outside the gene matches: 8. CDR1 is MNHNS and CDR2 is SASEGT in the germline V gene. The CDR3 length is 14 residues. This CDR3 reads CASKQGVVNTEAFF. DNA of the CDR3: TGTGCCAGTAAACAGGGGGTTGTCAACACTGAAGCTTTCTTT.

The chain combines TRBV6-6 with TRBJ2-7; 7 bases agree with TRBD2. V was pared by 4 bases and J by 4 bases, with 10 bases of the junction left unmatched. CDR1 is MNHNY, CDR2 SVGAGI, per germline (reference sequence). CDR3 length: 15 residues. CDR3 DNA: TGTGCCAGCAGTTGGGTGGGGGGGAGCATTTACGAGCAGTACTTC. Translation gives CASSWVGGSIYEQYF.

This clone was picked up one time. The chain carries TRBV11-3 and TRBJ1-1; weak D call: TRBD1 (5 bases). Trimming pared 5 bases from V and 5 bases from J, leaving 12 bases between. Germline CDR1 is SGHNT and CDR2 is YENEEA. The CDR3 totals 13 residues. CDR3 nucleotide sequence: TGTGCCAGCAGCGAGGGGCGTTGGACTGAAGCTTTCTTT. Its protein is CASSEGRWTEAFF.

The CDR3 DNA is TGTGCCAGCAACTCGGGACCACCGAACACCGGGGAGCTGTTTTTT. It yields the protein CASNSGPPNTGELFF. V is TRBV6-5 and J is TRBJ2-2; D is possibly TRBD1 or TRBD2 (5 bases each). Germline CDR1 is MNHEY and CDR2 is SVGAGI. Trimming removed 7 bases from V and 0 bases from J, with 12 bases in between. This CDR3 is built from 15 residues.

The chain joins TRBV6-6 to TRBJ2-7; TRBD1 aligns across 9 bases. Germline V CDR1 and CDR2: MNHNY, SVGAGI (reference sequence). The ends lost 7 bases at V and 2 bases at J; junction bases unmatched: 6. CDR3 length: 14 residues. CDR3 nucleotide sequence: TGTGCCAGCAACCGGGACAGGGTAACCTACGAGCAGTACTTC. The encoded protein is CASNRDRVTYEQYF.

This chain uses TRBV7-9 with TRBJ2-5; D might be TRBD2 (5 bases). Germline values: CDR1 SEHNR, CDR2 FQNEAQ (reference sequence). This CDR3 spans 15 amino acids. The V gene lost 1 base and the J gene lost 2 bases, with 11 bases spanning the gap. The CDR3 protein is CASSLGADLQETQYF. CDR3 sequence (DNA): TGTGCCAGCAGCTTAGGAGCGGACCTTCAAGAGACCCAGTACTTC.

The J gene is TRBJ2-3, the V gene TRBV7-9, with TRBD2 identical over 8 bases. V lost 4 bases, J lost 0 bases, and 6 bases stayed unmatched. The CDR3 extends over 16 amino acids. Germline V gene sequence: CDR1 SEHNR, CDR2 FQNEAQ (reference sequence). As DNA, the CDR3 is TGTGCCAGCAGCTCGACTAGCGTCTCTAGCACAGATACGCAGTATTTT. Amino acid sequence: CASSSTSVSSTDTQYF.

This clone came up once. The rearrangement uses TRBV28 and TRBJ2-7; a weak D match, TRBD2 (6 bases). Germline lookup yields CDR1 MDHEN and CDR2 SYDVKM. CDR3 length: 15 amino acids. Trimming left V 5 bases short and J 0 bases short, with 14 bases between. The CDR3 DNA reads as TGTGCCAGCAGTAAGTTAGCGGAACCCTCCTACGAGCAGTACTTC. Amino acids: CASSKLAEPSYEQYF.

This clone has a single count. V gene TRBV9 combines with J gene TRBJ2-5; 7 bases are a match to TRBD2. Germline V gene lookup returns CDR1 SGDLS and CDR2 YYNGEE. Germline trimming cut 4 bases from V and 5 bases from J; bases unmatched to any gene: 8. This CDR3 has 14 residues. DNA for the CDR3: TGTGCCAGCAGCCCCCGACTAGCCTCCGAGACCCAGTACTTC. Its protein is CASSPRLASETQYF.

The chain is built from TRBV5-1 and TRBJ2-2, with 7 bases matching TRBD1. CDR3 length equals 16 residues. Per the germline V gene, CDR1 is SGHRS and CDR2 is YFSETQ. V was clipped by 0 bases and J by 5 bases; unmatched bases: 7. CDR3 DNA: TGCGCCAGCAGCTTGGTAGGGGGCGCGAGTACCGGGGAGCTGTTTTTT. Translated, it gives CASSLVGGASTGELFF.

The gene calls are TRBV5-6 and TRBJ2-3; unclear D gene. Germline CDR1 SGHDT, CDR2 YYEEEE. The germline V and J ends were trimmed by 2 bases and 2 bases, with 12 bases remaining between them. The length of the CDR3 is 15 residues. The CDR3 DNA reads TGTGCCAGCAGCTTCTTATCCGTCGACACAGATACGCAGTATTTT. It codes for CASSFLSVDTDTQYF.

In its sample, this clone was seen once. The chain links TRBV18 to TRBJ2-1; 12 bases are a match to TRBD2. The V segment lost 3 bases and the J segment 8 bases; nucleotides outside the gene matches: 14. Germline V gene lookup returns CDR1 KGHSH and CDR2 LQKENI. This CDR3 has 18 residues. DNA for the CDR3: TGTGCCAGCTCACCCACCCTCCGGACTAGCGGGAACGTCGATGAGCAGTTCTTC. Protein product: CASSPTLRTSGNVDEQFF.

The genes are TRBV7-9 and TRBJ2-7, with D possibly matching TRBD2 (6 bases). CDR3 length: 14 residues. Trimming took off 4 bases at V and 2 bases at J, with 12 bases between the two ends. The V gene's germline CDR1 is SEHNR and CDR2 FQNEAQ (reference sequence). The CDR3 DNA reads as TGTGCCAGCAGCTCCCGGGACTCAACCTACGAGCAGTACTTC. As protein: CASSSRDSTYEQYF.

The chain is built from TRBV7-8 and TRBJ2-3, with 8 bases identical to TRBD2. The germline CDR1 and CDR2 sequences are SGHVS and FQNEAQ. The CDR3 has 15 residues. V lost 2 bases, J lost 5 bases, and 6 bases stayed unmatched. CDR3 in DNA: TGTGCCAGCAGCTTAACAGCGGGAGTGGTAGATACGCAGTATTTT. This translates into CASSLTAGVVDTQYF.

The chain recombines TRBV11-3 with TRBJ2-5, with D maybe TRBD2 (5 bases). The CDR3 contains 13 residues. Germline CDR1 reads SGHNT; CDR2 reads YENEEA. V lost 5 bases, J lost 5 bases, and 12 bases lay in between. The CDR3 DNA is TGTGCCAGCAGCAGCGGCCCGGGGGAGACCCAGTACTTC. Its protein product is CASSSGPGETQYF.

The rearrangement links TRBV5-1 to TRBJ2-5; TRBD1 aligns across 8 bases. Germline CDR1 and CDR2: SGHRS and YFSETQ. V shed 3 bases and J 5 bases; nucleotides not matched to a gene: 6. The CDR3 contains 14 residues. The CDR3 region has the DNA TGCGCCAGCAGCTCGGGGCGGGACAGGGAGACCCAGTACTTC. Its protein product is CASSSGRDRETQYF. Filled out from reference TRBV5-1 and TRBJ2-5, the complete variable domain reads KAGVTQTPRYLIKTRGQQVTLSCSPISGHRSVSWYQQTPGQGLQFLFEYFSETQRNKGNFPGRFSGRQFSNSRSEMNVSTLELGDSALYLCASSSGRDRETQYFGPGTRLLVL.

The genes are TRBV5-1 and TRBJ1-5; D is uncertain. Germline values: CDR1 SGHRS, CDR2 YFSETQ. V was pared by 4 bases and J by 3 bases, with 14 bases between. The CDR3 has 15 amino acids. Here the CDR3 DNA reads TGCGCCAGCAGCCCGGACGGAGCTACCAATCAGCCCCAGCATTTT. Amino acids: CASSPDGATNQPQHF.

This chain connects TRBV7-9 to TRBJ2-1, with 11 bases aligning to TRBD2. With V trimmed by 3 bases and J by 4 bases, 2 bases remained unmatched. Per the germline V gene, CDR1 is SEHNR and CDR2 is FQNEAQ (reference sequence). This CDR3 has 15 residues. The CDR3 DNA reads as TGTGCCAGCAGCTTCGGGACTAGCGGATACAATGAGCAGTTCTTC. This sequence encodes CASSFGTSGYNEQFF.

The gene calls are TRBV15 and TRBJ1-1; D gene ambiguous. Germline V CDR1 and CDR2: LNHNV, YYDKDF (reference sequence). Trimming stripped 0 bases from V and 8 bases from J, with 13 bases between. This CDR3 contains 14 residues. CDR3 amino acids: CATSRDRASQEAFF. In DNA, the CDR3 is TGTGCCACCAGCAGAGATCGCGCTTCCCAAGAAGCTTTCTTT.

The V gene is TRBV10-2, the J gene TRBJ2-1, with 9 bases that match TRBD1. Germline lookup yields CDR1 WSHSY and CDR2 SAAADI. Trimming removed 7 bases from V and 8 bases from J; junction bases left unmatched: 15. The CDR3 loop spans 16 amino acids. The CDR3 region has the DNA TGCGCCAGCACGAGTATAAGGGGACAGGGCTCCTATGAGCAGTTCTTC. It encodes CASTSIRGQGSYEQFF.

The sample holds a few counts of this clone. The gene calls are TRBV7-2 and TRBJ1-2, with 9 bases fitting TRBD1. The CDR3 extends over 13 amino acids. Germline V gene lookup returns CDR1 SGHTA and CDR2 FQGNSA. Losses at the gene ends were 5 bases for V and 5 bases for J; bases not matched to a gene: 3. CDR3 region: CASSLGQGYGYTF. The CDR3 nucleotides are TGTGCCAGCAGCCTAGGACAGGGGTATGGCTACACCTTC. Full variable domain (missing parts from reference TRBV7-2 and TRBJ1-2): GAGVSQSPSNKVTEKGKDVELRCDPISGHTALYWYRQSLGQGLEFLIYFQGNSAPDKSGLPSDRFSAERTGGSVSTLTIQRTQQEDSAVYLCASSLGQGYGYTFGSGTRLTVV.